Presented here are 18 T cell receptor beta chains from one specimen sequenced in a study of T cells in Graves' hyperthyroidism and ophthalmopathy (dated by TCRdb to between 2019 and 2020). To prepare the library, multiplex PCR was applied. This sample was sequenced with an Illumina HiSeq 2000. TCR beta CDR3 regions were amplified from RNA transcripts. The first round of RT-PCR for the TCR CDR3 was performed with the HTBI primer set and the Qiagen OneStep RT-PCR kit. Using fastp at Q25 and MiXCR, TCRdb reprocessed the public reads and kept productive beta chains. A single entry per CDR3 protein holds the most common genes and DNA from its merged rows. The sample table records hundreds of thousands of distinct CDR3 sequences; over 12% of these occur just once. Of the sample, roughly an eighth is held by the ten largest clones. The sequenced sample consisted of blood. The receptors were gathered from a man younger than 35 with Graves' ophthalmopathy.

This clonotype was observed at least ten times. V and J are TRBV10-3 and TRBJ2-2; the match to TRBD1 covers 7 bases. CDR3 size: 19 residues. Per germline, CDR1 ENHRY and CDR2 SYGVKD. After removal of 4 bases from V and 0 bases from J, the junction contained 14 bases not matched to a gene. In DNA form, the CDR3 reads TGTGCCATCAGTGGAACCGGGACAGTCAAACCTTCGAACACCGGGGAGCTGTTTTTT. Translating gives CAISGTGTVKPSNTGELFF.

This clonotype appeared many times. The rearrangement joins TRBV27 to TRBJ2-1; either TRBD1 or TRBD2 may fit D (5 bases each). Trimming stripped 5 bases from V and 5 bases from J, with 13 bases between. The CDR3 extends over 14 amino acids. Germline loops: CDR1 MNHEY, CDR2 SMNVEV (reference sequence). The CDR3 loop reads CASSPYGGHNEQFF. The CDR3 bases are TGTGCCAGCAGTCCCTATGGGGGTCACAATGAGCAGTTCTTC.

CDR3 sequence reads: CASRGSGSGRFTDTQYF. The CDR3 nucleotides read TGTGCCAGCAGGGGGTCGGGTAGCGGGAGATTCACAGATACGCAGTATTTT. This chain connects TRBV11-2 to TRBJ2-3; 9 bases align to TRBD2. J gave up 2 bases and V 6 bases, and 12 bases lay outside the gene matches. Germline CDR1 reads SGHAT; CDR2 reads FQNNGV. The CDR3 runs 17 residues.

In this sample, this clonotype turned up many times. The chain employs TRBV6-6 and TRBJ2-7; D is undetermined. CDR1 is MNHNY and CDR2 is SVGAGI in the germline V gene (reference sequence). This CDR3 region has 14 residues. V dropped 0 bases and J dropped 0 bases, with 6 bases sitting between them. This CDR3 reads CASSYSHSSYEQYF. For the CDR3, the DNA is TGTGCCAGCAGTTACTCCCACAGCTCCTACGAGCAGTACTTC.

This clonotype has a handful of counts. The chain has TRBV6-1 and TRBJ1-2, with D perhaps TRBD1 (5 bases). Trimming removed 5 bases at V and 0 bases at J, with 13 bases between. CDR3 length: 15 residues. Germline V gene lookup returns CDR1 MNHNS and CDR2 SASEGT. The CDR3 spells CASSYFQGSNYGYTF. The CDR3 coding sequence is TGTGCCAGCAGTTATTTCCAGGGTTCTAACTATGGCTACACCTTC.

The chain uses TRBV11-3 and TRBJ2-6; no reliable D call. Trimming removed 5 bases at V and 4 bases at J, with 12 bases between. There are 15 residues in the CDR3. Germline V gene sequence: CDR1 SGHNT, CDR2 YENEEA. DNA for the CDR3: TGTGCCAGCAGCCCCTTGTATGCCGGGGCCAACGTCCTGACTTTC. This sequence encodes CASSPLYAGANVLTF.

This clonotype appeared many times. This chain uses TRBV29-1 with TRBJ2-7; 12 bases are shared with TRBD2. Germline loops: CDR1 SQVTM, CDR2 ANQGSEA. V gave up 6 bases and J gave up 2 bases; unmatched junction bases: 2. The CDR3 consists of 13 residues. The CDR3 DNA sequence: TGCAGCGTCGGGACTAGCGGGCCCTACGAGCAGTACTTC. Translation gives CSVGTSGPYEQYF.

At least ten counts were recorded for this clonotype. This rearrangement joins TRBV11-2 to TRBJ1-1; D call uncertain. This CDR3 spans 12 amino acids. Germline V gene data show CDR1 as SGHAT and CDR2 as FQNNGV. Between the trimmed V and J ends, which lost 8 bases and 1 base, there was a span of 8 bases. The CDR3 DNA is TGTGCCAGCGGTGTAGGGAACACTGAAGCTTTCTTT. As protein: CASGVGNTEAFF.

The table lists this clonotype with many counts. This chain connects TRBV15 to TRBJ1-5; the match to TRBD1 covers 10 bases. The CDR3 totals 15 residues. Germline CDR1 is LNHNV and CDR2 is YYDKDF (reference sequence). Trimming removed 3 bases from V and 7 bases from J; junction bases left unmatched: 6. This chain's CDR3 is CATSRDRGTGQPQHF. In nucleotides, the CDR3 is TGTGCCACCAGCAGGGACAGGGGGACAGGGCAGCCCCAGCATTTT.

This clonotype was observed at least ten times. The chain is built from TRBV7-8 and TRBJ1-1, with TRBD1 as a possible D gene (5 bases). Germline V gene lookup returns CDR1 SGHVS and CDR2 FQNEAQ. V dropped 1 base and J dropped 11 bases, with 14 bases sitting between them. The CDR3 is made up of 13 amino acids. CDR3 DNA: TGTGCCAGCAGCTTAGACAGGCCAGCTCTCGCTTTCTTT. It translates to CASSLDRPALAFF.

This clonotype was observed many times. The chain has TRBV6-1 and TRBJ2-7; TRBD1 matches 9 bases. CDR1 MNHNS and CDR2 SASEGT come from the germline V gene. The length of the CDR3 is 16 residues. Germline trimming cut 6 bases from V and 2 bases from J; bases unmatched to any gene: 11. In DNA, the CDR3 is TGTGCCAGCAGCCTCCGGACAGGGGCCCTGACCTACGAGCAGTACTTC. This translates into CASSLRTGALTYEQYF.

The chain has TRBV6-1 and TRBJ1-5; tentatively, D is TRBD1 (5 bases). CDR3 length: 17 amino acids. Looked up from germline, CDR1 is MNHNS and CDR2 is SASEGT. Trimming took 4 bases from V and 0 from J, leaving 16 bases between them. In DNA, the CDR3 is TGTGCCAGCAGTGGTCTAAGGGGCGGGGGTAGCAATCAGCCCCAGCATTTT. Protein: CASSGLRGGGSNQPQHF.

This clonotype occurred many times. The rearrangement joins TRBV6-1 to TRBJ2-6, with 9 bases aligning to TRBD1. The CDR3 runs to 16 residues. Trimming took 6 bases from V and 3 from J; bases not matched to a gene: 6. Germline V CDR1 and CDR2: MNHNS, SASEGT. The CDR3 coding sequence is TGTGCCAGCAGACCCACAGGGGGCGGTGGGGCCAACGTCCTGACTTTC. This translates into CASRPTGGGGANVLTF.

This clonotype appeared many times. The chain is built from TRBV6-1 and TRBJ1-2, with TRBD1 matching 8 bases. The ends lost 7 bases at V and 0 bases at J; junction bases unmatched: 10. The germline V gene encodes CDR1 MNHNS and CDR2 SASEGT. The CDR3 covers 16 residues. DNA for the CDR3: TGTGCCAGCACCCGGGACAGGCAGGGGCCTAACTATGGCTACACCTTC. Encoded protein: CASTRDRQGPNYGYTF.

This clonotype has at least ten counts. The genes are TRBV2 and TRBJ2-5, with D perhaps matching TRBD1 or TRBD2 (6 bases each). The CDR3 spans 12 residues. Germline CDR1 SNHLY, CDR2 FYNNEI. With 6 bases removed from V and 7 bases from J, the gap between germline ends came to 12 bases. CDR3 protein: CASREGDWTQYF. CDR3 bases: TGTGCCAGCAGGGAGGGGGATTGGACCCAGTACTTC.

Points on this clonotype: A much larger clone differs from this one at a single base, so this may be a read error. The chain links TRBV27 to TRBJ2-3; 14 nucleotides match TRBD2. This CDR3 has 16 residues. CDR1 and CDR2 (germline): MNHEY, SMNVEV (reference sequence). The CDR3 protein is CASSRSGTSGGDMQYF. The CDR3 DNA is TGTGCCAGCAGTAGATCCGGGACTAGCGGGGGTGATATGCAGTATTTT.

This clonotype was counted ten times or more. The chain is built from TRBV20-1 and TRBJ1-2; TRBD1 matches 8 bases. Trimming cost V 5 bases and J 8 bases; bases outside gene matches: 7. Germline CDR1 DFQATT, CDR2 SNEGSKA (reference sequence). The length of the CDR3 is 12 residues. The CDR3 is CSALDRVGGYTF. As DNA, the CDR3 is TGCAGTGCTCTGGACAGGGTCGGCGGCTACACCTTC.

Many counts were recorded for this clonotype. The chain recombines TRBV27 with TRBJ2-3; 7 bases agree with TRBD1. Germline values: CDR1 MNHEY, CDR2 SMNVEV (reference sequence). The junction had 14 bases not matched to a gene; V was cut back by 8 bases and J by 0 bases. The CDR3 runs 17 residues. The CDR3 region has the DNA TGTGCCAGCTCCCCAAATCACAGGGGCCCTAGCACAGATACGCAGTATTTT. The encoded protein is CASSPNHRGPSTDTQYF.